The next 31 T cell receptor beta chains were all read from a single sample in a study of blood T cell repertoires in COVID-19. Assay used: immunoSEQ multiplex PCR; TCRdb lists only in-frame clones, some missing. The sample lists 94,000 or so clones; around 88% were seen once. The sequencing input was peripheral blood. These receptor sequences come from a woman between 65 and 79 years old with acute or convalescent COVID-19.

V usage is TRBV27 and J usage is TRBJ2-7, with TRBD1 matching 7 bases. Germline CDR1 reads MNHEY; CDR2 reads SMNVEV (reference sequence). This CDR3 is 16 amino acids long. V was clipped by 5 bases and J by 0 bases; unmatched bases: 10. CDR3 protein: CASSPRQGLHSYEQYF. DNA for the CDR3: TGTGCCAGCAGTCCCCGACAGGGCCTTCACTCCTACGAGCAGTACTTC.

The J gene is TRBJ2-7, the V gene TRBV5-4; 8 nucleotides match TRBD2. The CDR3 sequence is 16 residues long. Germline V gives CDR1 SGHNT, CDR2 YYREEE (reference sequence). V lost 1 base and J lost 3; bases outside the gene matches: 9. The CDR3 sequence: CASSLRPGTRIYEQYF. DNA for the CDR3: TGTGCCAGCAGCTTGCGGCCTGGGACTAGAATCTACGAGCAGTACTTC.

This chain joins TRBV2 and TRBJ2-3, with TRBD1 matching 7 bases. With V trimmed by 5 bases and J by 2 bases, 7 bases remained unmatched. CDR1 is SNHLY, CDR2 FYNNEI, per germline. The CDR3 covers 15 residues. CDR3 DNA sequence: TGTGCCAGCAGTCCTAAGACAGGGAACACAGATACGCAGTATTTT. Its translation: CASSPKTGNTDTQYF.

The CDR3 spells CSARLWETQYF. For the CDR3, the DNA is TGCAGTGCCCGACTTTGGGAGACCCAGTACTTC. The V and J genes are TRBV20-1 and TRBJ2-5; no clear D gene. V lost 6 bases, J lost 5 bases, and 10 bases lay in between. CDR3 length equals 11 residues. Germline CDR1 reads DFQATT; CDR2 reads SNEGSKA (reference sequence).

The chain links TRBV5-6 to TRBJ1-6, with 9 bases aligning to TRBD1. The CDR3 extends over 15 amino acids. The germline CDR1 and CDR2 sequences are SGHDT and YYEEEE. J was trimmed by 7 bases and V by 4 bases; bases with no gene match: 6. Here the CDR3 reads CASSPGTGTNSPLHF. Written as DNA, the CDR3 is TGTGCCAGCAGCCCCGGGACAGGGACAAATTCACCCCTCCACTTT.

This chain connects TRBV6-1 to TRBJ1-5; 7 bases map to TRBD1. Germline lookup yields CDR1 MNHNS and CDR2 SASEGT. The CDR3 totals 15 residues. J lost 6 bases, V lost 3 bases, and 8 bases had no gene match. CDR3 amino acids: CASSEDRRVGQPQHF. The DNA of the CDR3 is TGTGCCAGCAGTGAGGACAGGAGAGTCGGTCAGCCCCAGCATTTT.

This clone was seen only once. The chain recombines TRBV11-1 with TRBJ2-4; D is possibly TRBD1 (6 bases). V gave up 4 bases and J gave up 2 bases, with 15 bases separating them. Germline V gives CDR1 SGHAT, CDR2 FQDESV (reference sequence). CDR3 length: 16 amino acids. The DNA for the CDR3 is TGTGCCAGCAGCTATCGATCAGGGGCGACCAAAAACATTCAGTACTTC. This codes for CASSYRSGATKNIQYF.

The CDR3 bases are TGTGCCAGCAGTTTATACCCCGGTGGGCTCACCTACGAGCAGTACTTC. The encoded protein is CASSLYPGGLTYEQYF. This sequence joins TRBV27 and TRBJ2-7; D call uncertain. Trimming shortened V by 1 base and J by 2 bases, and 15 bases separated the two germline ends. CDR3 length: 16 residues. Germline values: CDR1 MNHEY, CDR2 SMNVEV (reference sequence).

Only a few counts were recorded for this clone. This sequence joins TRBV2 and TRBJ1-1; D might be TRBD1 (5 bases). CDR1 and CDR2 from the germline V gene are SNHLY and FYNNEI. This CDR3 contains 15 residues. Trimming left V 9 bases short and J 1 base short, with 18 bases between. The CDR3 nucleotides read TGTGCCAGAACAGATCAGGGATTCGGGAACACTGAAGCTTTCTTT. This translates into CARTDQGFGNTEAFF.

This sequence joins TRBV19 and TRBJ2-2, with 12 bases matching TRBD1. Germline V gene lookup returns CDR1 LNHDA and CDR2 SQIVND (reference sequence). Trimming at V came to 8 bases and at J to 5 bases, leaving 9 bases not matched to a gene. The CDR3 extends over 16 amino acids. CDR3 in amino acids: CASGRDRGPVTGELFF. The CDR3 bases are TGTGCCAGTGGCCGGGACAGGGGGCCGGTAACCGGGGAGCTGTTTTTT. Full variable domain (remainder filled in from reference TRBV19 and TRBJ2-2): DGGITQSPKYLFRKEGQNVTLSCEQNLNHDAMYWYRQDPGQGLRLIYYSQIVNDFQKGDIAEGYSVSREKKESFPLTVTSAQKNPTAFYLCASGRDRGPVTGELFFGEGSRLTVL.

This chain uses TRBV11-2 with TRBJ1-3; D may be TRBD1 (5 bases). Trimming took off 5 bases at V and 4 bases at J, with 9 bases between the two ends. The germline gives CDR1 SGHAT, CDR2 FQNNGV. The CDR3 is made up of 13 amino acids. This chain's CDR3 is CASSADMGNTIYF. The CDR3 bases are TGTGCCAGCAGCGCGGACATGGGAAACACCATATATTTT.

The rearrangement uses TRBV25-1 and TRBJ2-7; D might be TRBD2 (6 bases). This CDR3 has 14 residues. Per the germline V gene, CDR1 is MGHDK and CDR2 is SYGVNS. V was clipped by 1 base and J by 2 bases, with 9 bases between them. CDR3 region: CASSESGGAYEQYF. The CDR3 DNA sequence: TGTGCCAGCAGTGAATCCGGGGGAGCCTACGAGCAGTACTTC.

V and J are TRBV11-2 and TRBJ2-7, with 7 nucleotides matching TRBD1. CDR1 and CDR2 (germline): SGHAT, FQNNGV. CDR3 size: 14 residues. V lost 5 bases, J lost 6 bases, and 10 bases stayed unmatched. Here the CDR3 reads CASSMRDRVREQYF. CDR3 in DNA: TGTGCCAGCAGCATGCGCGACAGGGTGCGCGAGCAGTACTTC.

The J gene is TRBJ1-6, the V gene TRBV28; perhaps TRBD1 as D (5 bases). Germline V lookup: CDR1 MDHEN, CDR2 SYDVKM. CDR3 length: 15 amino acids. The V gene lost 6 bases and the J gene lost 6 bases, with 15 bases spanning the gap. The CDR3 region is CASSPGRGANSPLHF. CDR3 DNA: TGTGCCAGCAGCCCTGGCCGCGGGGCTAATTCACCCCTCCACTTT.

The chain uses TRBV7-3 and TRBJ2-7; 7 bases map to TRBD2. This CDR3 is 14 amino acids long. The germline gives CDR1 SGHTA, CDR2 FQGTGA. V trimming: 1 base; J trimming: 6 bases; junction bases outside the gene matches: 6. The CDR3 DNA sequence: TGTGCCAGCAGCTTAAAGGGAGGGCTGGGCGAGCAGTACTTC. It is translated as CASSLKGGLGEQYF.

CDR3 sequence reads: CASSPRTSGSYNEQFF. The CDR3 DNA follows: TGTGCCAGCAGCCCTCGGACTAGCGGCTCCTACAATGAGCAGTTCTTC. The V call is TRBV11-2, the J call TRBJ2-1, with 10 positions matching TRBD2. The germline V gene encodes CDR1 SGHAT and CDR2 FQNNGV. V was pared by 5 bases and J by 0 bases, with 4 bases of the junction left unmatched. The CDR3 extends over 16 amino acids.

The rearrangement uses TRBV25-1 and TRBJ2-3; tentatively, D is TRBD2 (6 bases). Between the trimmed V and J ends, which lost 4 bases and 5 bases, there was a span of 10 bases. This CDR3 spans 13 amino acids. Germline CDR1 reads MGHDK; CDR2 reads SYGVNS. The chain's CDR3 is CASSAGGGDTQYF. The CDR3 DNA reads TGTGCCAGCAGTGCTGGGGGAGGAGATACGCAGTATTTT. Looking up the rest from reference TRBV25-1 and TRBJ2-3 gives the full variable domain: EADIYQTPRYLVIGTGKKITLECSQTMGHDKMYWYQQDPGMELHLIHYSYGVNSTEKGDLSSESTVSRIRTEHFPLTLESARPSHTSQYLCASSAGGGDTQYFGPGTRLTVL.

This chain links TRBV19 with TRBJ2-7, with 9 nucleotides matching TRBD1. There are 15 residues in the CDR3. The germline CDR1 and CDR2 sequences are LNHDA and SQIVND (reference sequence). Trimming cost V 5 bases and J 2 bases; bases outside gene matches: 7. CDR3 DNA sequence: TGTGCCAGTAGTGAGACAGGGGGAGATACCTACGAGCAGTACTTC. It is translated as CASSETGGDTYEQYF.

In this sample, this clone turned up once. The rearrangement uses TRBV28 and TRBJ2-1, with D perhaps matching TRBD2 (5 bases). Germline V gene data show CDR1 as MDHEN and CDR2 as SYDVKM. The V end was cut by 3 bases, the J end by 4 bases, with 16 bases between. There are 16 residues in the CDR3. The CDR3 region has the DNA TGTGCCAGCAGTTTTCAGGCAGAGCGCGGGTACAATGAGCAGTTCTTC. Translating gives CASSFQAERGYNEQFF.

The rearrangement uses TRBV18 and TRBJ2-7; D possibly corresponds to TRBD1 (6 bases). In germline, CDR1 is KGHSH, CDR2 LQKENI. Deletions cut 0 bases from V and 2 bases from J, with 11 bases between. CDR3 length: 15 amino acids. The CDR3 DNA reads TGTGCCAGCTCACCACCGTTTGACAGGACCTACGAGCAGTACTTC. It specifies CASSPPFDRTYEQYF.

The chain recombines TRBV3-1 (or the pseudogene TRBV3-2) with TRBJ1-5; maybe TRBD1 (5 bases). V shed 3 bases and J shed 6 bases, with 12 bases lying between them. Looked up from germline, CDR1 is LGHDT and CDR2 is YNNKEL (reference sequence). This CDR3 region has 14 residues. As DNA, the CDR3 is TGTGCCAGCAGCCAGGACACAACAGGTCAGCCCCAGCATTTT. This codes for CASSQDTTGQPQHF.

The chain is built from TRBV12-3 or TRBV12-4 and TRBJ1-1; D perhaps matches TRBD1 (6 bases). The CDR3 is 13 residues long. V dropped 6 bases and J dropped 2 bases, with 10 bases sitting between them. This CDR3 reads CASSQQGNTEAFF. CDR3 coding DNA: TGTGCCAGCAGCCAACAGGGAAACACTGAAGCTTTCTTT.

The J gene is TRBJ2-2, the V gene TRBV3-1 (or the pseudogene TRBV3-2), with TRBD2 matching over 7 bases. Unmatched junction bases numbered 2, after V lost 2 bases and J lost 2 bases. The CDR3 sequence is 15 residues long. From germline, CDR1 is LGHDT and CDR2 YNNKEL (reference sequence). The CDR3 region is CASSQPSGNTGELFF. The DNA of the CDR3 is TGTGCCAGCAGCCAACCTAGCGGAAACACCGGGGAGCTGTTTTTT.

The DNA of the CDR3 is TGTGCCACCAGTGACCCCGGGACAGGGGGGGCCACAGATACGCAGTATTTT. This codes for CATSDPGTGGATDTQYF. The rearrangement uses TRBV24-1 and TRBJ2-3; TRBD1 agrees at 11 bases. V was pared by 4 bases and J by 2 bases, with 7 bases of the junction left unmatched. This CDR3 has 17 residues. Looked up from germline, CDR1 is KGHDR and CDR2 is SFDVKD.

The chain links TRBV20-1 to TRBJ2-7; TRBD1 might be the D (5 bases). The CDR3 loop spans 13 amino acids. V lost 3 bases, J lost 0 bases, and 9 bases lay in between. The germline gives CDR1 DFQATT, CDR2 SNEGSKA (reference sequence). Here the CDR3 DNA reads TGCAGTGCTAGTTTGCAGGGCTCCTACGAGCAGTACTTC. Its protein product is CSASLQGSYEQYF.

This rearrangement joins TRBV3-1 (or the pseudogene TRBV3-2) to TRBJ2-1; TRBD2 agrees at 9 bases. Trimming removed 10 bases from V and 7 bases from J; junction bases left unmatched: 14. From germline, CDR1 is LGHDT and CDR2 YNNKEL (reference sequence). This CDR3 contains 15 residues. The CDR3: CATQTLAGRGNEQFF. CDR3 in DNA: TGTGCCACCCAAACCCTAGCGGGAAGGGGTAATGAGCAGTTCTTC.

This clone was observed a handful of times. The chain recombines TRBV2 with TRBJ1-5; 8 bases map to TRBD1. The trim removed 7 bases at V and 6 bases at J, leaving 11 bases unmatched. The CDR3 has 15 amino acids. CDR1 is SNHLY and CDR2 is FYNNEI in the germline V gene. CDR3 amino acids: CASTPPDRVGQPQHF. The CDR3 DNA sequence: TGTGCCAGCACCCCCCCGGACAGGGTAGGTCAGCCCCAGCATTTT.

The chain employs TRBV6-1 and TRBJ2-3; 9 nucleotides match TRBD2. The CDR3 is 15 amino acids. Germline V gene sequence: CDR1 MNHNS, CDR2 SASEGT. The V and J ends lost 3 bases and 8 bases, in that order; junction bases with no gene match: 9. In DNA form, the CDR3 reads TGTGCCAGCAGTGAGGCGGGAGGGCCAATGGGTACGCAGTATTTT. This gives the protein CASSEAGGPMGTQYF.

J is TRBJ2-2 and V is TRBV7-9; the D is unclear. Trimming took off 4 bases at V and 1 base at J, with 4 bases between the two ends. From germline, CDR1 is SEHNR and CDR2 FQNEAQ (reference sequence). The CDR3 is made up of 13 amino acids. For the CDR3, the DNA is TGTGCCAGCAGCTCGTGGAACACCGGGGAGCTGTTTTTT. This encodes CASSSWNTGELFF.

J is TRBJ1-1 and V is TRBV15, with D possibly matching TRBD1 (6 bases). CDR1 is LNHNV, CDR2 YYDKDF, per germline (reference sequence). Trimming pared 0 bases from V and 1 base from J, leaving 9 bases between. The CDR3 covers 15 residues. In DNA, the CDR3 is TGTGCCACCAGCAGAGATGCAGGGGCGAACACTGAAGCTTTCTTT. Translating gives CATSRDAGANTEAFF.

V and J are TRBV6-1 and TRBJ2-5, with 10 bases that match TRBD2. Germline V gives CDR1 MNHNS, CDR2 SASEGT. V lost 4 bases and J lost 5; bases outside the gene matches: 10. This CDR3 comprises 16 residues. CDR3 nucleotides: TGTGCCAGCAGTGCCCGGACTAGCGGAACAGGGGAGACCCAGTACTTC. Its protein is CASSARTSGTGETQYF.